A selection of T cell receptor beta chains follows, all from one sample in a study of T cells after yellow fever vaccination. MiXCR was run by TCRdb on the 5' RACE reads, yielding one entry per CDR3 protein. The table includes about 400,000 distinct CDR3 sequences, 11% detected once. The sample in question was PBMCs, obtained on the day of the first yellow fever vaccination. The receptors were gathered from a man between 18 and 35 years old who received the YFV17D yellow fever vaccine. CDR3s include the opening cysteine and the closing phenylalanine or tryptophan. A D gene is named only where the DNA matches it firmly. Expanded clones get a size class; other rows say once, few or many, or leave the size out.

CASSHDVKNGDGSSPLHF	TGCGCCAGCAGCCACGACGTTAAAAACGGCGATGGGAGTTCACCCCTCCACTTT	-	TRBV4-1	TRBJ1-6	few
CASSIGTSGGDPYNEQFF	TGTGCCAGTAGTATAGGGACTAGCGGGGGAGACCCCTACAATGAGCAGTTCTTC	TRBD2	TRBV19	TRBJ2-1	few
CASSQNPPGTWYEQFF	TGCGCCAGCAGCCAAAATCCCCCGGGGACTTGGTATGAGCAGTTCTTC	-	TRBV4-1	TRBJ2-1	-
CASSLAGTETLNEQFF	TGTGCCAGCAGTCTGGCCGGGACCGAAACCTTAAATGAGCAGTTCTTC	-	TRBV6-1	TRBJ2-1	many
CSVVTTTGELFF	TGCAGCGTTGTCACAACCACCGGGGAGCTGTTTTTT	-	TRBV29-1	TRBJ2-2	few
CASSVLQGAYSPLHF	TGTGCCAGCAGTGTTCTTCAGGGAGCGTACTCACCCCTCCACTTT	-	TRBV6-1	TRBJ1-6	-
CASSLARLAGTYEQYF	TGTGCCAGCAGCTTAGCGCGGCTAGCGGGGACCTACGAGCAGTACTTC	TRBD2	TRBV7-9	TRBJ2-7	-
CASSPWEANYGYTF	TGTGCCAGCAGTCCTTGGGAAGCTAACTATGGCTACACCTTC	-	TRBV27	TRBJ1-2	few
CSARPFPSSGNTIYF	TGCAGTGCTAGACCATTTCCGTCGTCTGGAAACACCATATATTTT	-	TRBV20-1	TRBJ1-3	few
CASSQFLSDRDEKLFF	TGTGCCAGCAGCCAATTCTTGAGCGACAGGGATGAAAAACTGTTTTTT	TRBD1	TRBV3-1	TRBJ1-4	-
CASSSRVGNQPQHF	TGTGCCAGCAGCTCCAGGGTGGGCAATCAGCCCCAGCATTTT	-	TRBV7-2	TRBJ1-5	few
CASLRTEKWELFF	TGTGCCAGCCTAAGGACGGAAAAGTGGGAGCTGTTTTTT	-	TRBV12-3/TRBV12-4	TRBJ2-2	few
CASSPTGASTGELFF	TGTGCCAGCAGCCCTACGGGGGCAAGCACCGGGGAGCTGTTTTTT	-	TRBV7-3	TRBJ2-2	few